The 15 T cell receptor beta chains below come from one sample, sequenced in a study of identical twins. TCRdb re-derived calls from the 5' RACE reads in MiXCR, one entry per CDR3 protein. The sample records some 1,600,000 distinct CDR3 sequences, about 30% being singletons. Sequencing was performed on cord blood. The receptors shown here come from a newborn girl in good health.

The CDR3: CASTTSGRPYEQYF. CDR3 coding DNA: TGTGCCAGCACTACCAGCGGGAGGCCCTACGAGCAGTACTTC. The V call is TRBV12-3 or TRBV12-4, the J call TRBJ2-7; 9 nucleotides match TRBD2. The CDR3 consists of 14 residues. The trim removed 7 bases at V and 2 bases at J, leaving 6 bases unmatched.

This rearrangement joins TRBV3-1 to TRBJ2-5; D may correspond to TRBD1 or TRBD2 (6 bases each). Germline assignment: CDR1 LGHDT and CDR2 YNNKEL (reference sequence). V was shortened by 4 bases and J by 11 bases, with 23 bases between the two germline ends. The CDR3 loop spans 15 amino acids. The DNA for the CDR3 is TGTGCCAGCAGCCGCGGGACTTCCAGAGGGGGTGAGCAGTACTTC. The encoded protein is CASSRGTSRGGEQYF.

This rearrangement joins TRBV4-2 to TRBJ2-3; D is undetermined. This CDR3 spans 15 amino acids. CDR1 is LGHNA and CDR2 is YNFKEQ in the germline V gene. Trimming took 7 bases from V and 0 from J, leaving 14 bases between them. The CDR3 DNA sequence: TGTGCCAGCAAGCCTCTGGATTCTAGCACAGATACGCAGTATTTT. This encodes CASKPLDSSTDTQYF.

The CDR3 DNA follows: TGTGCCAGCAGTCAGCGGGAGAAAGAGACCCAGTACTTC. Translated: CASSQREKETQYF. The J gene is TRBJ2-5, the V gene TRBV6-5, with 8 bases identical to TRBD2. V lost 5 bases, J lost 3 bases, and 2 bases stayed unmatched. The CDR3 is 13 amino acids. Germline CDR1 is MNHEY and CDR2 is SVGAGI.

The V call is TRBV20-1, the J call TRBJ2-5; D gene unclear. This CDR3 has 13 amino acids. V shed 0 bases and J shed 5 bases, with 10 bases lying between them. CDR1 DFQATT and CDR2 SNEGSKA come from the germline V gene (reference sequence). In DNA form, the CDR3 reads TGCAGTGCTAGAGATGTACCTGCGGAGACCCAGTACTTC. It specifies CSARDVPAETQYF.

The gene calls are TRBV20-1 and TRBJ2-7, with 7 bases fitting TRBD2. Germline V gives CDR1 DFQATT, CDR2 SNEGSKA (reference sequence). This CDR3 has 14 amino acids. J was trimmed by 1 base and V by 3 bases; bases with no gene match: 6. CDR3 amino acids: CSASDSGKSYEQYF. The CDR3 coding sequence is TGCAGTGCTAGTGACAGCGGGAAATCCTACGAGCAGTACTTC.

This clonotype was detected a few times. The chain is built from TRBV6-5 and TRBJ1-1; the D is unclear. CDR1 is MNHEY and CDR2 is SVGAGI in the germline V gene. The CDR3 sequence is 15 residues long. The V gene lost 0 bases and the J gene lost 2 bases, with 10 bases spanning the gap. The CDR3 nucleotides are TGTGCCAGCAGTTACTCGAGGGCTACTAACACTGAAGCTTTCTTT. Encoded protein: CASSYSRATNTEAFF.

This clonotype has just a few counts. V usage is TRBV20-1 and J usage is TRBJ1-6; 10 bases agree with TRBD1. CDR1 and CDR2 (germline): DFQATT, SNEGSKA (reference sequence). V trimming: 6 bases; J trimming: 7 bases; junction bases outside the gene matches: 6. The CDR3 is 14 amino acids. CDR3 bases: TGCAGTGCCCACCCGGGACAGGGGAATTCACCCCTCCACTTT. The encoded protein is CSAHPGQGNSPLHF.

A note on this clonotype: An end of the junction does not agree with germline; a read error may underlie this. The DNA for the CDR3 is TGTGCCAGCAGTCCATCCGGGACAGCCTCCTACATTGAGCAGTTCTTC. Translating it yields CASSPSGTASYIEQFF. This chain uses TRBV27 with TRBJ2-1; 7 nucleotides match TRBD1. CDR3 length: 16 residues. Germline values: CDR1 MNHEY, CDR2 SMNVEV (reference sequence).

This clonotype was observed at least ten times. Mismatch with germline at one junction end may stem from a read error. This chain uses TRBV5-6 with TRBJ1-2; D is uncertain. CDR1 and CDR2 (germline): SGHDT, YYEEEE. This CDR3 is 12 amino acids long. CDR3 loop: CASSLAEYGYTF. CDR3 nucleotides: TGTGCCAGCAGTTTGGCTGAGTATGGCTACACCTTC. Based on the CDR3 plus reference TRBV5-6 and TRBJ1-2, the full variable domain is DAGVTQSPTHLIKTRGQQVTLRCSPKSGHDTVSWYQQALGQGPQFIFQYYEEEERQRGNFPDRFSGHQFPNYSSELNVNALLLGDSALYLCASSLAEYGYTFGSGTRLTVV.

This clonotype was seen repeatedly, ten times or more. One end of the junction does not line up with germline, which may come from a read error. This rearrangement joins TRBV5-1 to TRBJ2-1, with D possibly matching TRBD2 (5 bases). The germline gives CDR1 SGHRS, CDR2 YFSETQ. The CDR3 is 14 residues long. The CDR3 reads CASSLGSSYNEQFF. DNA for the CDR3: TGTGCCAGCAGCTTAGGGAGCTCCTACAATGAGCAGTTCTTC.

This clonotype was counted a few times. The chain links TRBV7-9 to TRBJ2-1; 16 bases line up with TRBD2. V lost 6 bases to trimming and J lost 6 bases; unmatched junction nucleotides: 17. This CDR3 has 20 amino acids. In germline, CDR1 is SEHNR, CDR2 FQNEAQ (reference sequence). Written as DNA, the CDR3 is TGTGCCAGCAGGCGCCGGGACACCGGGACTAGCGGGAGGGAGGCCAATGAGCAGTTCTTC. Translated: CASRRRDTGTSGREANEQFF.

As regards this clonotype: A read error may explain this, as a much larger clone is one base away. The chain is built from TRBV7-9 and TRBJ2-7; no reliable D call. This CDR3 contains 16 residues. CDR1 and CDR2 from the germline V gene are SEHNR and FQNEAQ (reference sequence). CDR3 in DNA: TGTACCAGCAGCTTAGCTCTCGAACTGACCTCCTACGAGCAGTACTTC. Translated, it gives CTSSLALELTSYEQYF.

The chain recombines TRBV7-9 with TRBJ2-1; TRBD2 matches at 11 bases. The CDR3 has 16 residues. Trimming removed 7 bases from V and 0 bases from J; junction bases left unmatched: 5. Per the germline V gene, CDR1 is SEHNR and CDR2 is FQNEAQ (reference sequence). CDR3 sequence (DNA): TGTGCCAGCACCCTAGCGGGGGGCAGCTCCTACAATGAGCAGTTCTTC. It translates to CASTLAGGSSYNEQFF.

This chain links TRBV6-5 with TRBJ1-5, with TRBD1 identical over 7 bases. V lost 5 bases, J lost 7 bases, and 8 bases stayed unmatched. Germline assignment: CDR1 MNHEY and CDR2 SVGAGI. The CDR3 covers 14 residues. The CDR3 DNA reads TGTGCCAGCAGTCCCGGGGCAGGGGGGCAGCCCCAGCATTTT. Translating it yields CASSPGAGGQPQHF.